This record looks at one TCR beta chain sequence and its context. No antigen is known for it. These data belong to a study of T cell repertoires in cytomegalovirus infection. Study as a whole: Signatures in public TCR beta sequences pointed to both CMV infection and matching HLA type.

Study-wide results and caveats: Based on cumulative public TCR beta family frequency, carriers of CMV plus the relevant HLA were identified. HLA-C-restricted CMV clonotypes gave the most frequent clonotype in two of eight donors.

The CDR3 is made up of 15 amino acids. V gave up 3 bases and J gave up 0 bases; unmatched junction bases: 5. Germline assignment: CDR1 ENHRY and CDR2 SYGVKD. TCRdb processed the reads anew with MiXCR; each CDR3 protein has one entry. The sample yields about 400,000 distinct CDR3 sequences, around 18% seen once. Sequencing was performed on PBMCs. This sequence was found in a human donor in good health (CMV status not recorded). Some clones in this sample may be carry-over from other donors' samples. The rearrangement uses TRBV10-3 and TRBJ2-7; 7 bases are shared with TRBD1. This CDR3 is CAISDHRGSSYEQYF. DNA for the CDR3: TGTGCCATCAGTGATCACAGGGGCAGCTCCTACGAGCAGTACTTC.